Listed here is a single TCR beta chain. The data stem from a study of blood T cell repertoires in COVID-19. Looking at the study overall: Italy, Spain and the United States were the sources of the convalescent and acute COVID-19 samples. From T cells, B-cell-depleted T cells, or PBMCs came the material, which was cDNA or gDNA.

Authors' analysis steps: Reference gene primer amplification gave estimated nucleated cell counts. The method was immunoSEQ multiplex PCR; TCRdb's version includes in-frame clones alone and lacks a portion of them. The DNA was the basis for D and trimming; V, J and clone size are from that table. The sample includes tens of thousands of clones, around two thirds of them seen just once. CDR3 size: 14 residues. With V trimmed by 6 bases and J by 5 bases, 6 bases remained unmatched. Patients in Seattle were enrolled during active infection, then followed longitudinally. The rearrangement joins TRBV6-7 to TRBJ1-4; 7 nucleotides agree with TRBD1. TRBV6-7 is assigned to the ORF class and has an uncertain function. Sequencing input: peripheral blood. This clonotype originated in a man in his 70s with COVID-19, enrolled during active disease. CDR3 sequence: CASRGGQANEKLFF. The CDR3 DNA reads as TGTGCCAGCAGGGGAGGACAGGCAAATGAAAAACTGTTTTTT.